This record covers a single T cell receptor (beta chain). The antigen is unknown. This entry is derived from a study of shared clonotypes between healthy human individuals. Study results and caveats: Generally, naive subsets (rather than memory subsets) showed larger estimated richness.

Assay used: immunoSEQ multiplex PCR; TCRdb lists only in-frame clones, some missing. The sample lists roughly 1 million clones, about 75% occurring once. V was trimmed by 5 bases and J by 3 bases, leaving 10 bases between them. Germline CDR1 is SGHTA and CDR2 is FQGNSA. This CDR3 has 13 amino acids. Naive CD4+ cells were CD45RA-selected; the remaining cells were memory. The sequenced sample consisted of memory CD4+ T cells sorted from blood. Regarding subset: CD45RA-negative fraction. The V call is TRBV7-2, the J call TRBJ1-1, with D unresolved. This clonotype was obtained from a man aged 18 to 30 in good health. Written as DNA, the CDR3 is TGTGCCAGCAGCCGACGGGTCGACACTGAAGCTTTCTTT. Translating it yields CASSRRVDTEAFF.